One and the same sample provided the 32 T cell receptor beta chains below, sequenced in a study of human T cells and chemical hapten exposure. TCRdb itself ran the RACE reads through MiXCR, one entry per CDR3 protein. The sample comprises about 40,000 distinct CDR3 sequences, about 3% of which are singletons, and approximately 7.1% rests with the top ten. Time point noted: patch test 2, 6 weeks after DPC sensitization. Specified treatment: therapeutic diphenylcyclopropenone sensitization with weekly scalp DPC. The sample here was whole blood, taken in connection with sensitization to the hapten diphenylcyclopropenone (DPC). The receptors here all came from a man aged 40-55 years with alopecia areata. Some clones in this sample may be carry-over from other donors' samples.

The CDR3 loop reads CASREPGTGGPEAFF. DNA for the CDR3: TGCGCCAGCAGGGAGCCTGGGACAGGAGGCCCTGAAGCTTTCTTT. This sequence joins TRBV5-1 and TRBJ1-1; 8 nucleotides align to TRBD1. The V gene's germline CDR1 is SGHRS and CDR2 YFSETQ. The CDR3 is made up of 15 amino acids. J was trimmed by 6 bases and V by 5 bases; bases with no gene match: 12.

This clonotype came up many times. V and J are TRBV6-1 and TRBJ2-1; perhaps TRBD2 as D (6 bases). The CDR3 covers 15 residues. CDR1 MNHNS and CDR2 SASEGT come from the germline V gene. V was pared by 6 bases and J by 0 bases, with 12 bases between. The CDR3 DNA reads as TGTGCCAGCAGCCTTAGCGGAAGCTCCTACAATGAGCAGTTCTTC. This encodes CASSLSGSSYNEQFF.

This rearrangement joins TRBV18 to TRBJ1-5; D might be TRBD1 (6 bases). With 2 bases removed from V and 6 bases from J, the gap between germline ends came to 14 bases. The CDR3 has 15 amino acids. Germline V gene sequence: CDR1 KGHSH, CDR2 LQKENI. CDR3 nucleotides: TGTGCCAGCTCACCAGCACAGGGTGTCGGTCAGCCCCAGCATTTT. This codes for CASSPAQGVGQPQHF.

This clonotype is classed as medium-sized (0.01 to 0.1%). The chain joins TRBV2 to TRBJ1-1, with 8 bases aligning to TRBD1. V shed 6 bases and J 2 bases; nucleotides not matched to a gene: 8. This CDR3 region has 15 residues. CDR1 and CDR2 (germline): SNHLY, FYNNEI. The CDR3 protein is CASSWQGASNTEAFF. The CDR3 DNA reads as TGTGCCAGCAGCTGGCAGGGGGCCTCTAACACTGAAGCTTTCTTT.

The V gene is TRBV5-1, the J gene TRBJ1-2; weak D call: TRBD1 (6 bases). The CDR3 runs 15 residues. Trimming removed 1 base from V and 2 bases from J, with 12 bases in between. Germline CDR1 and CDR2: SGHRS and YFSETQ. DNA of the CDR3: TGCGCCAGCAGCTTGTCCGCGACAGGCAACTATGGCTACACCTTC. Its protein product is CASSLSATGNYGYTF.

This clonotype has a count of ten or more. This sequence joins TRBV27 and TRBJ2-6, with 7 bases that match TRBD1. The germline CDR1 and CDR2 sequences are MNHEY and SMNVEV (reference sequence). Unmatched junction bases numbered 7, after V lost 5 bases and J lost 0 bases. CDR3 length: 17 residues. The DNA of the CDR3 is TGTGCCAGCAGTGGGGGACAGATCATCTCTGGGGCCAACGTCCTGACTTTC. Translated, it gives CASSGGQIISGANVLTF. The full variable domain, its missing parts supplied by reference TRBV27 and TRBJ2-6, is EAQVTQNPRYLITVTGKKLTVTCSQNMNHEYMSWYRQDPGLGLRQIYYSMNVEVTDKGDVPEGYKVSRKEKRNFPLILESPSPNQTSLYFCASSGGQIISGANVLTFGAGSRLTVL.

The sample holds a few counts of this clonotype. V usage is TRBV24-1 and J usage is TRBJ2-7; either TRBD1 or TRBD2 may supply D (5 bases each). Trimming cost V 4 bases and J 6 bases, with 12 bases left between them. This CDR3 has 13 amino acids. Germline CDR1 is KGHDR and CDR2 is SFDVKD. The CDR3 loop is CATSDPGRSEQYF. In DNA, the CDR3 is TGTGCCACCAGTGACCCGGGACGGTCCGAGCAGTACTTC.

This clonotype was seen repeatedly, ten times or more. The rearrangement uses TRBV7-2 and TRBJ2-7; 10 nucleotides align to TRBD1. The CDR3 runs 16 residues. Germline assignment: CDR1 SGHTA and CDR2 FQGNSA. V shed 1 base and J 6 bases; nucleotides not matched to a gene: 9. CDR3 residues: CASSLGLTGGLVEQYF. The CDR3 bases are TGTGCCAGCAGCTTAGGTTTGACAGGGGGCCTAGTCGAGCAGTACTTC.

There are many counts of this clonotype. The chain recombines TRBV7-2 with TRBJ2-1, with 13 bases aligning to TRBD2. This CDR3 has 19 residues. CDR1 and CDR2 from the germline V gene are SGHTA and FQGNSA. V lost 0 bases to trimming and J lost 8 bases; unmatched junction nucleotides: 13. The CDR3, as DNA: TGTGCCAGCAGCTTAGCCCCGGGACTAGCGGGATTACCACCACATGAGCAGTTCTTC. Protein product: CASSLAPGLAGLPPHEQFF.

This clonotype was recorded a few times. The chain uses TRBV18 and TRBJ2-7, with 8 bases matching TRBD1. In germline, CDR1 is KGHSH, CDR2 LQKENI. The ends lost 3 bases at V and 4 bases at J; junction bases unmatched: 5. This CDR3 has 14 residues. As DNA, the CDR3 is TGTGCCAGCTCACCGACAGGGGCGGGGTACGAGCAGTACTTC. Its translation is CASSPTGAGYEQYF.

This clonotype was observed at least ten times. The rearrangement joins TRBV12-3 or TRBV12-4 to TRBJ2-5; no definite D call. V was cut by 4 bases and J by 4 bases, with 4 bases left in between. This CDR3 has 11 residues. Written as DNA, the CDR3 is TGTGCCAGCAGTTCCCGAGAGACCCAGTACTTC. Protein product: CASSSRETQYF.

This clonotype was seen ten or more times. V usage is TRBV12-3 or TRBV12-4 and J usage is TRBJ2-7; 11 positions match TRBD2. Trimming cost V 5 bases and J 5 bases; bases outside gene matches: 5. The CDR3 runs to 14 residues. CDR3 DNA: TGTGCCAGCAGTACTAAGACTAGCGGGAACGAGCAGTACTTC. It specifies CASSTKTSGNEQYF.

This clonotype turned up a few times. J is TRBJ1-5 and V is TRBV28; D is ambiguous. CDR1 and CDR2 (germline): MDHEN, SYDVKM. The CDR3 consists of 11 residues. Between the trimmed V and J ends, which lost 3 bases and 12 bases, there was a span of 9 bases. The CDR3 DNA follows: TGTGCCAGCAGTTTGGCGAACGACCAGCATTTT. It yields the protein CASSLANDQHF.

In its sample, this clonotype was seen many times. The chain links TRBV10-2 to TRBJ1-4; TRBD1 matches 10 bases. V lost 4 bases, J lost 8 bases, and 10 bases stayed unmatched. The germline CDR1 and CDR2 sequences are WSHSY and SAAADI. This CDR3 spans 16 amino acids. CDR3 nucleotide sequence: TGCGCCAGCAGTGGGGGGAGACAGGGGGCGAACGAAAAACTGTTTTTT. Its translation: CASSGGRQGANEKLFF.

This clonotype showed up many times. This chain's CDR3 is CASSRTGERYGYTF. CDR3 in DNA: TGTGCCAGCAGCCGGACAGGGGAAAGATATGGCTACACCTTC. V gene TRBV14 combines with J gene TRBJ1-2; 9 bases line up with TRBD1. V lost 4 bases and J lost 5; bases outside the gene matches: 5. Germline V CDR1 and CDR2: SGHDN, FVKESK. This CDR3 contains 14 residues.

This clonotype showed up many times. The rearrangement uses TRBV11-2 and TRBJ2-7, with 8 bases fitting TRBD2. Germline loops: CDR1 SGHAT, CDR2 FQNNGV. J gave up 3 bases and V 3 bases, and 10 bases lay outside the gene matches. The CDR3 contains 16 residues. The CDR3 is CASSLGGRPTYYEQYF. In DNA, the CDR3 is TGTGCCAGCAGCTTGGGCGGGAGGCCCACCTACTACGAGCAGTACTTC. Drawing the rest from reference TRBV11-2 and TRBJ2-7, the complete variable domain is EAGVAQSPRYKIIEKRQSVAFWCNPISGHATLYWYQQILGQGPKLLIQFQNNGVVDDSQLPKDRFSAERLKGVDSTLKIQPAKLEDSAVYLCASSLGGRPTYYEQYFGPGTRLTVT.

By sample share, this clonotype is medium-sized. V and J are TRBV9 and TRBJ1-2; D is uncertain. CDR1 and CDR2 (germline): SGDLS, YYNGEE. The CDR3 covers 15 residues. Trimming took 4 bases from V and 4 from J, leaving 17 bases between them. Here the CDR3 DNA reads TGTGCCAGCAGCCCCCCGTTGGCAGAGATCTATGGCTACACCTTC. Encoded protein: CASSPPLAEIYGYTF.

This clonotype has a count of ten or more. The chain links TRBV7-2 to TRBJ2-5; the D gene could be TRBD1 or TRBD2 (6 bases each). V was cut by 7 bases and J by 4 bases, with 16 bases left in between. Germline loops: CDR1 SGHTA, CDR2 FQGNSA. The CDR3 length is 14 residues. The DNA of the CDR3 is TGTGCCAGCAACAAGGGGGGCTCGGGAGAGACCCAGTACTTC. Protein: CASNKGGSGETQYF.

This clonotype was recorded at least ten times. The CDR3 loop reads CASSEVALPYNEQFF. Written as DNA, the CDR3 is TGTGCCAGCAGTGAAGTAGCCCTACCTTACAATGAGCAGTTCTTC. The chain uses TRBV6-1 and TRBJ2-1; D gene ambiguous. CDR1 is MNHNS and CDR2 is SASEGT in the germline V gene. The CDR3 covers 15 residues. Trimming left V 1 base short and J 4 bases short, with 11 bases between.

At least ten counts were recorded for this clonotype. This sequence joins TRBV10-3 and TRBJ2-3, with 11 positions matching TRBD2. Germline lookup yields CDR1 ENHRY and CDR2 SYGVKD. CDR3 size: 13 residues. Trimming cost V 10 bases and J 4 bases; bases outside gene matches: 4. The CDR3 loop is CANSLAGADTQYF. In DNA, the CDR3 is TGTGCCAACTCACTAGCGGGAGCAGATACGCAGTATTTT.

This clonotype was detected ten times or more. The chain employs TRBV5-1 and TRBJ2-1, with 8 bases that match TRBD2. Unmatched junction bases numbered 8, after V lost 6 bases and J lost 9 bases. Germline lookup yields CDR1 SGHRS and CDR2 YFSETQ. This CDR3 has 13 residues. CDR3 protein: CASNLGGESEQFF. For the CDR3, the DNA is TGCGCCAGCAACCTCGGGGGGGAGAGTGAGCAGTTCTTC. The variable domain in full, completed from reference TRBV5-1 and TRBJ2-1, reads KAGVTQTPRYLIKTRGQQVTLSCSPISGHRSVSWYQQTPGQGLQFLFEYFSETQRNKGNFPGRFSGRQFSNSRSEMNVSTLELGDSALYLCASNLGGESEQFFGPGTRLTVL.

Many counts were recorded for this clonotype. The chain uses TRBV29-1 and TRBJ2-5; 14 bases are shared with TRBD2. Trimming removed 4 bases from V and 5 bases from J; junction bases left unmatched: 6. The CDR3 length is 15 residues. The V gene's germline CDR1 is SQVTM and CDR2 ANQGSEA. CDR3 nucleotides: TGCAGCGTTGTCTGGACTAGCGGGAGGATGGAGACCCAGTACTTC. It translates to CSVVWTSGRMETQYF.

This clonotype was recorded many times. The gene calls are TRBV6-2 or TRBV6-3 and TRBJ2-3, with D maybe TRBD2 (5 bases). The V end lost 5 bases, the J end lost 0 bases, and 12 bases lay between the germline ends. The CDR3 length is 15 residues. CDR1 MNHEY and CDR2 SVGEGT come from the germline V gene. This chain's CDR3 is CASSPARGSTDTQYF. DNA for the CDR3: TGTGCCAGCAGTCCCGCCCGCGGGAGCACAGATACGCAGTATTTT.

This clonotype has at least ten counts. The CDR3 region has the DNA TGTGCCAGCAGCAGGAGGACAGTCCAGAACACCGGGGAGCTGTTTTTT. It is translated as CASSRRTVQNTGELFF. The V and J genes are TRBV28 and TRBJ2-2, with D perhaps matching TRBD1 (6 bases). Trimming removed 6 bases from V and 1 base from J, with 15 bases in between. Germline V lookup: CDR1 MDHEN, CDR2 SYDVKM. The CDR3 has 16 residues.

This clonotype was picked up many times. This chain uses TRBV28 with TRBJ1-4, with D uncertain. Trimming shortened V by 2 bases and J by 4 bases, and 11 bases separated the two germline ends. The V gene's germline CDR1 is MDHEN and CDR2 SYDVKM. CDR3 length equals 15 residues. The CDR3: CASSLSGLLNEKLFF. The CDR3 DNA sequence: TGTGCCAGCAGTTTAAGCGGGTTGCTTAATGAAAAACTGTTTTTT.

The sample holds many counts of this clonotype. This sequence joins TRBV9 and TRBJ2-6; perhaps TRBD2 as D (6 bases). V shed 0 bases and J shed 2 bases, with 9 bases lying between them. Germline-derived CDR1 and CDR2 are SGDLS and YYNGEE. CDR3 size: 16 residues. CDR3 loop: CASSVAGGTGANVLTF. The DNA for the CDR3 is TGTGCCAGCAGCGTAGCTGGCGGGACTGGGGCCAACGTCCTGACTTTC.

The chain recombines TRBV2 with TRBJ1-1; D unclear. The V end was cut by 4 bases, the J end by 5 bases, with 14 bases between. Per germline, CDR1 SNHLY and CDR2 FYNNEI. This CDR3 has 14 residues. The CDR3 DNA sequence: TGTGCCAGCAGTGCTGTAGGGTATGGGACTGAAGCTTTCTTT. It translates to CASSAVGYGTEAFF.

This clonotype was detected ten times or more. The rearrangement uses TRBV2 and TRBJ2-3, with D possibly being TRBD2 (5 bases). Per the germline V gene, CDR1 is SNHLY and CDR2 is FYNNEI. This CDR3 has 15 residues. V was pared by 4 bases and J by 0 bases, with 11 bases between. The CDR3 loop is CASSVQRTSTDTQYF. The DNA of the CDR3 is TGTGCCAGCAGTGTTCAGCGGACCAGCACAGATACGCAGTATTTT.

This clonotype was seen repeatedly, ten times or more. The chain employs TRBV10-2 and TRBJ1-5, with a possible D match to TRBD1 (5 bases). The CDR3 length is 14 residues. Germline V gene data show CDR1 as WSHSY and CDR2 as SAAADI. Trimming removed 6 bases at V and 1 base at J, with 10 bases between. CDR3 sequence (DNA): TGCGCCAGCAGCGCGACAGACAGCAATCAGCCCCAGCATTTT. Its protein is CASSATDSNQPQHF.

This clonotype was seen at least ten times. The CDR3 DNA is TGCAGCGTTGAAACCGGCCTGGGACAGGGGGTCCCAGATACGCAGTATTTT. This codes for CSVETGLGQGVPDTQYF. The V and J genes are TRBV29-1 and TRBJ2-3, with 11 bases that match TRBD1. Germline-derived CDR1 and CDR2 are SQVTM and ANQGSEA. CDR3 length: 17 amino acids. V lost 2 bases to trimming and J lost 4 bases; unmatched junction nucleotides: 11.

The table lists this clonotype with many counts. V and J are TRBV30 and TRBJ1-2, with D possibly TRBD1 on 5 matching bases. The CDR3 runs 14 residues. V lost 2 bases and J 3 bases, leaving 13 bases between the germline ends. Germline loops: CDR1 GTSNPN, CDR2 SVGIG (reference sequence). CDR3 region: CAWSSIDSYYGYTF. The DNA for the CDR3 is TGTGCCTGGAGTAGTATCGACAGTTACTATGGCTACACCTTC.

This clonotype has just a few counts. The chain's CDR3 is CASRQGPNEKLFF. CDR3 sequence (DNA): TGTGCCAGCAGACAGGGGCCTAATGAAAAACTGTTTTTT. V is TRBV6-1 and J is TRBJ1-4; 7 bases are a match to TRBD1. Trimming at V came to 6 bases and at J to 3 bases, leaving 1 base not matched to a gene. The CDR3 is 13 amino acids. Germline CDR1 MNHNS, CDR2 SASEGT.